These 19 T cell receptor beta chains came from one sample sequenced in a study of cytomegalovirus exposure and HLA in healthy donors. 13 Jbeta primers and 60 Vbeta primers were used for the PCR. This table comes from immunoSEQ multiplex PCR, and its TCRdb copy is limited to in-frame clones, with some not included. The repertoire has around 180,000 clones, about three quarters of them found once; the top ten carry around 1.5%. The sample comprised PBMCs. The receptors here all came from a girl aged 10 to 17 in good health and CMV-seronegative.

The chain recombines TRBV18 with TRBJ1-6; TRBD1 aligns across 7 bases. V lost 1 base and J lost 6; bases outside the gene matches: 6. Germline CDR1 KGHSH, CDR2 LQKENI. CDR3 length: 16 residues. The CDR3 sequence: CASSPQGAGGNSPLHF. CDR3 DNA sequence: TGTGCCAGCTCACCACAGGGGGCAGGTGGTAATTCACCCCTCCACTTT.

This sequence joins TRBV2 and TRBJ1-1; 9 nucleotides agree with TRBD1. The CDR3 contains 14 residues. V trimming: 4 bases; J trimming: 4 bases; junction bases outside the gene matches: 4. Germline V gives CDR1 SNHLY, CDR2 FYNNEI. The DNA for the CDR3 is TGTGCCAGCAGTGGGACAGGGGAGGCCACTGAAGCTTTCTTT. This gives the protein CASSGTGEATEAFF. The variable domain in full, with the rest retrieved from reference TRBV2 and TRBJ1-1, is EPEVTQTPSHQVTQMGQEVILRCVPISNHLYFYWYRQILGQKVEFLVSFYNNEISEKSEIFDDQFSVERPDGSNFTLKIRSTKLEDSAMYFCASSGTGEATEAFFGQGTRLTVV.

This clone was seen only a few times. The J gene is TRBJ1-1, the V gene TRBV7-8; D remains ambiguous. V dropped 1 base and J dropped 6 bases, with 9 bases sitting between them. Germline V CDR1 and CDR2: SGHVS, FQNEAQ. The CDR3 is 13 residues long. The CDR3 DNA reads as TGTGCCAGCAGCTTAGGGGGAGAGTCTGAAGCTTTCTTT. This sequence encodes CASSLGGESEAFF.

The genes are TRBV2 and TRBJ1-2, with 8 bases identical to TRBD1. The germline gives CDR1 SNHLY, CDR2 FYNNEI. The ends lost 7 bases at V and 3 bases at J; junction bases unmatched: 10. The CDR3 loop spans 15 amino acids. For the CDR3, the DNA is TGTGCCAGCACCGAGGGACAGGCATTATACTATGGCTACACCTTC. This translates into CASTEGQALYYGYTF.

The chain is built from TRBV2 and TRBJ2-7; D perhaps matches TRBD1 (5 bases). The CDR3 length is 12 residues. The V and J ends lost 6 bases and 0 bases respectively, with 6 bases between them. Germline values: CDR1 SNHLY, CDR2 FYNNEI. The CDR3 reads CASRDTSYEQYF. In DNA form, the CDR3 reads TGTGCCAGCAGGGACACCTCCTACGAGCAGTACTTC.

V and J are TRBV5-6 and TRBJ2-3; the D is unclear. This CDR3 is 16 amino acids long. CDR1 is SGHDT and CDR2 is YYEEEE in the germline V gene. V lost 2 bases, J lost 0 bases, and 13 bases lay in between. In nucleotides, the CDR3 is TGTGCCAGCAGCTTCCGCCAGGCCCTCAGCACAGATACGCAGTATTTT. Protein: CASSFRQALSTDTQYF.

The chain is built from TRBV19 and TRBJ1-6; TRBD1 matches at 7 bases. Per the germline V gene, CDR1 is LNHDA and CDR2 is SQIVND (reference sequence). The CDR3 has 16 residues. V was clipped by 4 bases and J by 5 bases; unmatched bases: 8. This CDR3 is CASSSTGARNNSPLHF. The CDR3 region has the DNA TGTGCCAGTAGTAGCACAGGGGCCCGAAATAATTCACCCCTCCACTTT.

The chain uses TRBV4-2 and TRBJ2-7; TRBD2 matches 8 bases. CDR3 length: 18 amino acids. Trimming removed 2 bases from V and 1 base from J; junction bases left unmatched: 13. The germline gives CDR1 LGHNA, CDR2 YNFKEQ. CDR3 sequence reads: CASSQRGSGASRSYEQYF. The CDR3 DNA reads as TGTGCCAGCAGCCAAAGGGGTAGCGGGGCCTCCCGGTCCTACGAGCAGTACTTC.

This chain joins TRBV14 and TRBJ2-3, with D possibly matching TRBD2 (7 bases). Germline V gives CDR1 SGHDN, CDR2 FVKESK. V gave up 1 base and J gave up 8 bases, with 19 bases separating them. The CDR3 consists of 16 residues. CDR3: CASSQVGGGPFGTQYF. Here the CDR3 DNA reads TGTGCCAGCAGCCAAGTTGGCGGGGGCCCCTTCGGTACGCAGTATTTT.

The table lists this clone with a few counts. This rearrangement joins TRBV7-9 to TRBJ1-1; D is ambiguous. In germline, CDR1 is SEHNR, CDR2 FQNEAQ (reference sequence). The CDR3 has 14 amino acids. Deletions cut 6 bases from V and 0 bases from J, with 11 bases between. The CDR3 DNA reads as TGTGCCAGCAGGTCAGCAGCGATGAACACTGAAGCTTTCTTT. Its protein product is CASRSAAMNTEAFF.

The V call is TRBV6-6, the J call TRBJ1-5; TRBD1 is a possible D gene (5 bases). In germline, CDR1 is MNHNY, CDR2 SVGAGI (reference sequence). With 4 bases removed from V and 11 bases from J, the gap between germline ends came to 12 bases. The CDR3 is 12 residues long. CDR3 bases: TGTGCCAGCAGTTTGTCCCAGGGCACCCAGCATTTT. Amino acid sequence: CASSLSQGTQHF.

V usage is TRBV7-8 and J usage is TRBJ1-1; unclear D gene. Germline CDR1 is SGHVS and CDR2 is FQNEAQ. The CDR3 is made up of 16 amino acids. Trimming cost V 5 bases and J 0 bases, with 16 bases left between them. CDR3 residues: CASSLQEVVMNTEAFF. CDR3 sequence (DNA): TGTGCCAGCAGCCTCCAAGAGGTAGTAATGAACACTGAAGCTTTCTTT.

V is TRBV5-6 and J is TRBJ1-1, with 8 bases aligning to TRBD1. V gave up 0 bases and J gave up 1 base; unmatched junction bases: 2. The CDR3 totals 15 residues. CDR1 is SGHDT, CDR2 YYEEEE, per germline. The CDR3 here is CASSLAGTGNTEAFF. DNA of the CDR3: TGTGCCAGCAGCTTGGCCGGGACAGGGAACACTGAAGCTTTCTTT.

The V call is TRBV6-1, the J call TRBJ1-5; possible D gene TRBD1, 6 bases. This CDR3 contains 17 residues. V gave up 2 bases and J gave up 3 bases, with 17 bases separating them. Germline CDR1 reads MNHNS; CDR2 reads SASEGT. The CDR3 sequence: CASSEMAITGFNQPQHF. The CDR3 nucleotides read TGTGCCAGCAGTGAAATGGCGATAACAGGGTTCAATCAGCCCCAGCATTTT.

This clone has just a few counts. The V gene is TRBV2, the J gene TRBJ1-1, with TRBD1 as a possible D gene (6 bases). Trimming cost V 4 bases and J 11 bases, with 14 bases left between them. There are 12 residues in the CDR3. CDR1 is SNHLY, CDR2 FYNNEI, per germline. In nucleotides, the CDR3 is TGTGCCAGCAGTGCGGACAGTCCTGGGGCTTTCTTT. This gives the protein CASSADSPGAFF.

In DNA form, the CDR3 reads TGTGCCAGCAGTCCCGGGGATACGCAGTATTTT. It translates to CASSPGDTQYF. The chain has TRBV27 and TRBJ2-3; D gene uncertain. CDR1 and CDR2 (germline): MNHEY, SMNVEV (reference sequence). Trimming left V 5 bases short and J 6 bases short, with 6 bases between. There are 11 residues in the CDR3.

This chain connects TRBV11-2 to TRBJ2-7, with a possible D match to TRBD2 (5 bases). Trimming pared 1 base from V and 3 bases from J, leaving 10 bases between. This CDR3 has 14 residues. Germline CDR1 and CDR2: SGHAT and FQNNGV. CDR3 DNA: TGTGCCAGCAGCTTAGGTAGGAGGCTCTACGAGCAGTACTTC. This encodes CASSLGRRLYEQYF.

The chain employs TRBV29-1 and TRBJ1-1, with 8 bases aligning to TRBD1. The V segment lost 5 bases and the J segment 4 bases; nucleotides outside the gene matches: 6. The CDR3 is 13 residues long. Germline values: CDR1 SQVTM, CDR2 ANQGSEA. For the CDR3, the DNA is TGCAGCGTTAGGACAGGGTGGGGCACTGAAGCTTTCTTT. Translating it yields CSVRTGWGTEAFF.

The rearrangement uses TRBV29-1 and TRBJ2-7; possibly TRBD2 for D (5 bases). V was trimmed by 7 bases and J by 0 bases, leaving 13 bases between them. Germline CDR1 and CDR2: SQVTM and ANQGSEA. The CDR3 extends over 13 amino acids. CDR3 sequence reads: CSAGRGSSYEQYF. The CDR3 DNA is TGCAGCGCTGGACGGGGTAGCTCCTACGAGCAGTACTTC.